Below are 21 T cell receptor beta chains sequenced from a single sample in a study of shared clonotypes between healthy human individuals (dated by TCRdb to about 2020). The library was generated by the immunoSEQ multiplex PCR assay. TCRdb limited this immuneACCESS table to in-frame rearrangements with V and J called. A share of clones is missing; checked studies link under half to unresolved V genes, and the rest is unexplained. In all, the sample holds about half a million clones, and more than 75% of those were seen once. The ten largest clones add up to more than 10% of the sample. Material for sequencing was PBMCs. These receptors originate from a woman aged 40 to 50 in good health. Some clones in this sample may be carry-over from other donors' samples.

The chain employs TRBV10-3 and TRBJ1-2; no clear D gene. The CDR3 extends over 15 amino acids. The V end lost 0 bases, the J end lost 4 bases, and 12 bases lay between the germline ends. From germline, CDR1 is ENHRY and CDR2 SYGVKD. This CDR3 is CAISESQLQFYGYTF. CDR3 DNA sequence: TGTGCCATCAGTGAGTCTCAACTACAGTTCTATGGCTACACCTTC.

The rearrangement uses TRBV4-1 and TRBJ2-2; a possible D gene is TRBD1 (5 bases). The CDR3 sequence is 19 residues long. CDR1 is MGHRA and CDR2 is YSYEKL in the germline V gene. V was shortened by 1 base and J by 0 bases, with 18 bases between the two germline ends. DNA for the CDR3: TGCGCCAGCAGCCAAGGGGGCACCACCGCCTCGGCGAACACCGGGGAGCTGTTTTTT. Its protein product is CASSQGGTTASANTGELFF.

This clone was seen only a few times. This chain uses TRBV25-1 with TRBJ1-1; no reliable D call. The ends were cut back, 7 bases at V and 9 bases at J, with 12 bases in the middle. This CDR3 region has 11 residues. CDR1 is MGHDK, CDR2 SYGVNS, per germline. The CDR3 nucleotides read TGTGCCAGCAAAAATTCCGGGAAAGCTTTCTTT. Its translation is CASKNSGKAFF.

The chain employs TRBV11-2 and TRBJ2-7, with TRBD2 as a possible D gene (5 bases). V gave up 0 bases and J gave up 2 bases, with 17 bases separating them. The germline V gene encodes CDR1 SGHAT and CDR2 FQNNGV. The length of the CDR3 is 17 residues. CDR3 DNA sequence: TGTGCCAGCAGCTTAGATCGGACTTCTCACCTAACCTACGAGCAGTACTTC. Protein: CASSLDRTSHLTYEQYF.

The chain combines TRBV4-3 with TRBJ2-5; 13 nucleotides agree with TRBD2. Trimming removed 4 bases from V and 5 bases from J; junction bases left unmatched: 7. Germline-derived CDR1 and CDR2 are LGHNA and YSLEER. CDR3 length equals 16 residues. The CDR3 DNA reads TGCGCCAGCAGCCGGGGACTAGCGGGAAGGGTTGAGACCCAGTACTTC. It encodes CASSRGLAGRVETQYF.

The V and J genes are TRBV7-7 and TRBJ2-1; unclear D gene. The CDR3 sequence is 13 residues long. Looked up from germline, CDR1 is SSHAT and CDR2 is FNYEAQ (reference sequence). Trimming cost V 4 bases and J 5 bases, with 9 bases left between them. Here the CDR3 DNA reads TGTGCCAGCAGCTCGGACCGAAACAATGAGCAGTTCTTC. It codes for CASSSDRNNEQFF.

The J gene is TRBJ1-4, the V gene TRBV6-6; D is ambiguous. The CDR3 has 15 amino acids. V lost 1 base to trimming and J lost 0 bases, with 6 bases between them. Germline assignment: CDR1 MNHNY and CDR2 SVGAGI (reference sequence). The CDR3 loop is CASSYFLATNEKLFF. CDR3 bases: TGTGCCAGCAGTTACTTCCTTGCAACTAATGAAAAACTGTTTTTT.

V gene TRBV21-1 combines with J gene TRBJ1-2. TRBV21-1 is a pseudogene segment. The CDR3 sequence is 15 residues long. CDR3 bases: TGTGCCAGCAGCAAAGTGGGGACTTCGGACTATGGCTACACCTTC. Its protein product is CASSKVGTSDYGYTF.

The chain is built from TRBV7-9 and TRBJ2-3, with 9 bases matching TRBD2. The CDR3 has 16 residues. V trimming: 2 bases; J trimming: 6 bases; junction bases outside the gene matches: 9. Germline assignment: CDR1 SEHNR and CDR2 FQNEAQ (reference sequence). The CDR3 spells CASSLSLAGSGDTQYF. CDR3 in DNA: TGTGCCAGCAGCTTATCCCTAGCGGGATCTGGGGATACGCAGTATTTT.

A note on this clone: This likely came from a read error, as a far larger clone is one base away. Other DNA sequences of this sample code for an identical CDR3. This chain links TRBV30 with TRBJ2-6, with D perhaps assigned TRBD1 or TRBD2 (5 bases each). The CDR3 totals 16 residues. Germline loops: CDR1 GTSNPN, CDR2 SVGIG (reference sequence). The CDR3 protein is CAWSRIGSVGANVLTF. CDR3 DNA: TGTGCCTGGAGTCGCATCGGGTCCGTCGGGGCCAACGTCCTGACTTTT.

The chain joins TRBV5-8 to TRBJ2-3; maybe TRBD2 (5 bases). V gave up 4 bases and J gave up 8 bases, with 17 bases separating them. This CDR3 has 14 amino acids. Germline CDR1 and CDR2: SGHTS and YDEGEE. The CDR3 reads CASSRISEGGTQYF. CDR3 nucleotides: TGTGCCAGCAGCCGAATATCAGAGGGTGGTACGCAGTATTTT.

The chain has TRBV10-2 and TRBJ2-3, with 16 bases matching TRBD2. The germline V gene has CDR1 WSHSY and CDR2 SAAADI. This CDR3 contains 17 residues. V was pared by 3 bases and J by 4 bases, with 4 bases of the junction left unmatched. The CDR3 DNA reads TGCGCCAGCAGTGAAGGGACTAGCGGGAGGGCCTCAGATACGCAGTATTTT. This sequence encodes CASSEGTSGRASDTQYF.

With regard to this clone: A far larger clone is only one base removed, so a read error is likely. The chain uses TRBV10-3 and TRBJ1-2; D might be TRBD1 (5 bases). The length of the CDR3 is 14 residues. The V gene's germline CDR1 is ENHRY and CDR2 SYGVKD. CDR3 residues: CATSNARGGGGYTF. DNA for the CDR3: TGTGCCACCAGTAACGCTAGGGGCGGTGGTGGCTACACCTTC.

The rearrangement uses TRBV11-2 and TRBJ1-3, with D possibly TRBD1 on 5 matching bases. The germline gives CDR1 SGHAT, CDR2 FQNNGV. Deletions cut 5 bases from V and 0 bases from J, with 14 bases between. The CDR3 contains 16 residues. The DNA for the CDR3 is TGTGCCAGCAGCAGAGGGGACCCAGCCTCTGGAAACACCATATATTTT. Residues: CASSRGDPASGNTIYF.

The V and J genes are TRBV7-2 and TRBJ2-3, with 9 bases lining up with TRBD2. The CDR3 extends over 15 amino acids. CDR1 and CDR2 from the germline V gene are SGHTA and FQGNSA. Trimming removed 9 bases from V and 5 bases from J; junction bases left unmatched: 12. In nucleotides, the CDR3 is TGTGCCAGTCGGGTTAGCGGGAGAGCCGAAGATACGCAGTATTTT. Translation gives CASRVSGRAEDTQYF.

DNA of the CDR3: TGCGCCAGCAGCTTGGTAAGGGATTCACCCCTCCACTTT. Translated, it gives CASSLVRDSPLHF. The J gene is TRBJ1-6, the V gene TRBV5-1, with D uncertain. The CDR3 contains 13 residues. Germline V gene sequence: CDR1 SGHRS, CDR2 YFSETQ. V lost 0 bases and J lost 8, with 6 bases in between.

V and J are TRBV7-2 and TRBJ1-2; TRBD1 might be the D (6 bases). This CDR3 spans 16 amino acids. Germline V gene sequence: CDR1 SGHTA, CDR2 FQGNSA. Trimming shortened V by 5 bases and J by 2 bases, and 18 bases separated the two germline ends. Written as DNA, the CDR3 is TGTGCCAGCAGCCAAGGCGGGACATTCCCAAACTATGGCTACACCTTC. Translated, it gives CASSQGGTFPNYGYTF.

The V gene is TRBV30, the J gene TRBJ2-5; possible D gene TRBD1, 6 bases. The CDR3 has 14 residues. V was cut by 0 bases and J by 7 bases, with 15 bases left in between. Germline lookup yields CDR1 GTSNPN and CDR2 SVGIG (reference sequence). The CDR3 loop is CAWSVRTVALTQYF. The CDR3 DNA follows: TGTGCCTGGAGTGTACGGACAGTCGCACTGACCCAGTACTTC.

As regards this clone: A far larger clone is a single base away, which makes a read error likely. This chain joins TRBV2 and TRBJ2-2; tentative D call: TRBD2 (5 bases). CDR3 length: 15 amino acids. V was trimmed by 4 bases and J by 6 bases, leaving 15 bases between them. The germline CDR1 and CDR2 sequences are SNHLY and FYNNEI. CDR3 residues: CASSARPRRAGELFF. The CDR3 region has the DNA TGTGCCAGCAGTGCGAGACCTCGGCGGGCCGGGGAGCTGTTTTTT.

V and J are TRBV5-1 and TRBJ1-1, with TRBD1 as a possible D gene (6 bases). V was trimmed by 4 bases and J by 1 base, leaving 11 bases between them. Germline assignment: CDR1 SGHRS and CDR2 YFSETQ. The CDR3 sequence is 14 residues long. Here the CDR3 DNA reads TGCGCCAGCAGCAGACCCAGGGGGAACACTGAAGCTTTCTTT. Its protein product is CASSRPRGNTEAFF.

J is TRBJ1-6 and V is TRBV6-1; D gene ambiguous. Trimming took 7 bases from V and 0 from J, leaving 4 bases between them. Germline V gene data show CDR1 as MNHNS and CDR2 as SASEGT. The CDR3 spans 13 residues. As DNA, the CDR3 is TGTGCCAGCAAGGACTCCTATAATTCACCCCTCCACTTT. Translation: CASKDSYNSPLHF.